The 22 T cell receptor beta chains in this list originate from one sample, sequenced in a study of cytomegalovirus exposure and HLA in healthy donors. Researchers ran the PCR with 60 Vbeta and 13 Jbeta primers. Profiling relied on immunoSEQ multiplex PCR, and the TCRdb table lists in-frame clones only, not all of them. The sample carries about 110,000 clones, more than 65% recorded once. The specimen was PBMCs. These receptors were taken from a woman in her 30s in good health and CMV-seronegative.

A single count supports this clone. The chain joins TRBV29-1 to TRBJ2-7; 7 positions agree with TRBD2. After removal of 6 bases from V and 4 bases from J, the junction contained 6 bases not matched to a gene. Per the germline V gene, CDR1 is SQVTM and CDR2 is ANQGSEA. There are 12 residues in the CDR3. The CDR3 DNA sequence: TGCAGCGTGGGGTACGGGGGGTACGAGCAGTACTTC. Translated, it gives CSVGYGGYEQYF.

The rearrangement joins TRBV7-6 to TRBJ1-3; maybe TRBD1 (5 bases). Germline loops: CDR1 SGHVS, CDR2 FNYEAQ. V was pared by 5 bases and J by 4 bases, with 15 bases between. The CDR3 runs 15 residues. The CDR3 sequence is CASSLSGARGNTIYF. CDR3 sequence (DNA): TGTGCCAGCAGCCTATCTGGGGCGAGAGGAAACACCATATATTTT.

The V call is TRBV7-7, the J call TRBJ2-5; 8 bases are a match to TRBD2. CDR1 SSHAT and CDR2 FNYEAQ come from the germline V gene (reference sequence). With V trimmed by 4 bases and J by 4 bases, 5 bases remained unmatched. The CDR3 extends over 14 amino acids. CDR3: CASSSGGLGETQYF. In DNA, the CDR3 is TGTGCCAGCAGCTCGGGGGGGCTCGGAGAGACCCAGTACTTC. Full variable domain (outside the CDR3, taken from reference TRBV7-7 and TRBJ2-5): GAGVSQSPRYKVTKRGQDVTLRCDPISSHATLYWYQQALGQGPEFLTYFNYEAQPDKSGLPSDRFSAERPEGSISTLTIQRTEQRDSAMYRCASSSGGLGETQYFGPGTRLLVL.

V gene TRBV7-6 combines with J gene TRBJ1-1; D is undetermined. Germline CDR1 SGHVS, CDR2 FNYEAQ. The V and J ends lost 5 bases and 5 bases respectively, with 12 bases between them. This CDR3 region has 13 residues. DNA for the CDR3: TGTGCCAGCAGCCCAACAGAGGGAACTGAAGCTTTCTTT. This encodes CASSPTEGTEAFF.

This clone was counted between two and nine times. The V call is TRBV6-5, the J call TRBJ1-1, with unresolved D. This CDR3 comprises 14 residues. Deletions cut 2 bases from V and 2 bases from J, with 9 bases between. The germline V gene encodes CDR1 MNHEY and CDR2 SVGAGI. The CDR3: CASSYGQANTEAFF. CDR3 bases: TGTGCCAGCAGTTACGGGCAGGCAAACACTGAAGCTTTCTTT.

CDR3 sequence (DNA): TGTGCCAGCAGTTCGGACAGGGGGCGCCTAGGCTATGGCTACACCTTC. It yields the protein CASSSDRGRLGYGYTF. The chain uses TRBV2 and TRBJ1-2; 11 bases agree with TRBD1. The CDR3 contains 16 residues. Germline V lookup: CDR1 SNHLY, CDR2 FYNNEI. The ends lost 5 bases at V and 4 bases at J; junction bases unmatched: 9.

The CDR3 DNA is TGTGCCAGTACCCTCCGGGACAGGGGAGTTCACGAGCAGTACTTC. This codes for CASTLRDRGVHEQYF. This chain connects TRBV28 to TRBJ2-7, with 10 bases fitting TRBD1. The trim removed 9 bases at V and 5 bases at J, leaving 13 bases unmatched. Germline loops: CDR1 MDHEN, CDR2 SYDVKM. CDR3 length: 15 residues.

The rearrangement links TRBV4-2 to TRBJ2-6; D is ambiguous. The CDR3 has 16 residues. In germline, CDR1 is LGHNA, CDR2 YNFKEQ. V lost 4 bases, J lost 0 bases, and 10 bases lay in between. CDR3 sequence: CASSRALDSGANVLTF. For the CDR3, the DNA is TGTGCCAGCAGCCGGGCTTTAGACTCTGGGGCCAACGTCCTGACTTTC.

The chain carries TRBV6-5 and TRBJ1-1, with TRBD1 identical over 8 bases. Per the germline V gene, CDR1 is MNHEY and CDR2 is SVGAGI. Trimming took 5 bases from V and 3 from J; bases not matched to a gene: 5. The CDR3 length is 14 residues. This CDR3 reads CASSKGQGDTEAFF. CDR3 coding DNA: TGTGCCAGCAGTAAAGGACAGGGCGACACTGAAGCTTTCTTT.

There are a few counts of this clone. This chain links TRBV6-1 with TRBJ2-1; TRBD2 might be the D (5 bases). V lost 5 bases, J lost 5 bases, and 16 bases lay in between. The germline CDR1 and CDR2 sequences are MNHNS and SASEGT. There are 15 residues in the CDR3. For the CDR3, the DNA is TGTGCCAGCAGTACTCTCGGACTTGCTAACAATGAGCAGTTCTTC. It specifies CASSTLGLANNEQFF.

The CDR3, as DNA: TGTGCCTCTAACAGGGAGGGGGACTATGGCTACACCTTC. Translated, it gives CASNREGDYGYTF. The chain couples TRBV10-3 to TRBJ1-2, with D perhaps matching TRBD1 (6 bases). The CDR3 has 13 residues. V gave up 11 bases and J gave up 3 bases, with 16 bases separating them. Germline V gene sequence: CDR1 ENHRY, CDR2 SYGVKD.

The chain is built from TRBV7-9 and TRBJ2-1; TRBD1 matches 9 bases. The junction had 9 bases not matched to a gene; V was cut back by 5 bases and J by 7 bases. The length of the CDR3 is 15 residues. The germline V gene has CDR1 SEHNR and CDR2 FQNEAQ (reference sequence). CDR3 in DNA: TGTGCCAGCAGCCTACAGGGGGCGCGGGAAAATGAGCAGTTCTTC. Protein: CASSLQGARENEQFF.

The chain uses TRBV14 and TRBJ1-2; TRBD1 aligns across 8 bases. This CDR3 has 12 residues. Germline-derived CDR1 and CDR2 are SGHDN and FVKESK. J lost 7 bases, V lost 4 bases, and 2 bases had no gene match. In nucleotides, the CDR3 is TGTGCCAGCAGCCTGACAGGGGTTGGCTACACCTTC. Amino acids: CASSLTGVGYTF. Complete variable domain (other parts from reference TRBV14 and TRBJ1-2): EAGVTQFPSHSVIEKGQTVTLRCDPISGHDNLYWYRRVMGKEIKFLLHFVKESKQDESGMPNNRFLAERTGGTYSTLKVQPAELEDSGVYFCASSLTGVGYTFGSGTRLTVV.

The rearrangement links TRBV6-6 to TRBJ2-3; TRBD1 aligns across 8 bases. The junction had 3 bases not matched to a gene; V was cut back by 5 bases and J by 5 bases. The CDR3 runs to 13 residues. The germline V gene encodes CDR1 MNHNY and CDR2 SVGAGI (reference sequence). CDR3 protein: CASSGQGQDTQYF. CDR3 DNA sequence: TGTGCCAGCAGTGGACAGGGACAAGATACGCAGTATTTT.

J is TRBJ2-7 and V is TRBV29-1; 8 nucleotides match TRBD1. CDR1 is SQVTM, CDR2 ANQGSEA, per germline. J lost 5 bases, V lost 2 bases, and 5 bases had no gene match. The CDR3 contains 13 residues. The chain's CDR3 is CSVEFIRGHEQYF. The CDR3 DNA reads as TGCAGCGTTGAATTTATCAGGGGGCACGAGCAGTACTTC.

The chain links TRBV10-3 to TRBJ1-5; D might be TRBD1 (5 bases). Germline V gene data show CDR1 as ENHRY and CDR2 as SYGVKD. This CDR3 is built from 15 residues. The V end was cut by 5 bases, the J end by 1 base, with 12 bases between. The DNA of the CDR3 is TGTGCCATCAGTCTGGGGGGTCTAAGCAATCAGCCCCAGCATTTT. Residues: CAISLGGLSNQPQHF.

The chain carries TRBV7-2 and TRBJ2-7; 7 bases are shared with TRBD1. After removal of 5 bases from V and 12 bases from J, the junction contained 13 bases not matched to a gene. The CDR3 spans 13 residues. Germline V gene sequence: CDR1 SGHTA, CDR2 FQGNSA. The CDR3 sequence: CASSLPSGTALYF. The CDR3, as DNA: TGTGCCAGCAGCCTGCCATCCGGGACAGCCCTGTACTTC.

This clone occurred once. V usage is TRBV7-9 and J usage is TRBJ2-1, with D possibly TRBD2 on 6 matching bases. Trimming cost V 5 bases and J 2 bases, with 10 bases left between them. This CDR3 region has 14 residues. Germline values: CDR1 SEHNR, CDR2 FQNEAQ (reference sequence). In nucleotides, the CDR3 is TGTGCCAGCAGCATCGGGAGTCCCTACAATGAGCAGTTCTTC. Amino acids: CASSIGSPYNEQFF.

The gene calls are TRBV7-6 and TRBJ2-7, with D tentatively TRBD1 (5 bases). CDR1 and CDR2 (germline): SGHVS, FNYEAQ. Trimming removed 1 base at V and 4 bases at J, with 11 bases between. The CDR3 consists of 14 residues. The CDR3 DNA is TGTGCCAGCAGCTTAGATGCAGGGCGATACGAGCAGTACTTC. Translation: CASSLDAGRYEQYF.

The rearrangement joins TRBV6-6 to TRBJ2-7, with D tentatively TRBD1 (6 bases). Per the germline V gene, CDR1 is MNHNY and CDR2 is SVGAGI (reference sequence). The CDR3 totals 14 residues. Between the trimmed V and J ends, which lost 6 bases and 3 bases, there was a span of 15 bases. The CDR3 DNA follows: TGTGCCAGCAGAGGGGCTGGGACATACTACGAGCAGTACTTC. It specifies CASRGAGTYYEQYF.

The rearrangement links TRBV6-1 to TRBJ1-2, with TRBD1 identical over 9 bases. Germline CDR1 MNHNS, CDR2 SASEGT. The CDR3 is made up of 13 amino acids. The J segment lost 4 bases and the V segment lost 8 bases, leaving 5 bases of the junction unmatched. CDR3 region: CASRDRASYGYTF. The CDR3 nucleotides read TGTGCCAGCCGGGACAGGGCCAGCTATGGCTACACCTTC.

This clone was seen only once. The chain links TRBV5-8 to TRBJ2-3, with D uncertain. The CDR3 covers 12 residues. Trimming took 0 bases from V and 12 from J, leaving 11 bases between them. CDR1 and CDR2 (germline): SGHTS, YDEGEE. CDR3 sequence reads: CASSLESSRQYF. CDR3 nucleotides: TGTGCCAGCAGCTTGGAGTCTAGTAGACAGTATTTT.